Included here is one T cell receptor (beta chain) sequence, with context. The target antigen is unknown. The data stem from a study of cytomegalovirus exposure and HLA in healthy donors. Study results and caveats: What a later analysis showed was that several of the most significant clusters appeared linked to common viral pathogens. Among donors in an Asian-associated ancestry cluster, a later analysis reportedly found fewer N-insertions than the roughly 730-donor mean.

The CDR3 consists of 14 residues. Germline V gene lookup returns CDR1 SGHRS and CDR2 YFSETQ. V lost 0 bases, J lost 1 base, and 7 bases lay in between. PCR was performed using 60 Vbeta and 13 Jbeta primers. Method: immunoSEQ multiplex PCR; TCRdb's copy keeps in-frame clones and lacks some. Of some 190,000 clones in the sample, 76% are singletons; the top ten hold around 1.5%. This receptor was taken from a young man in good health and CMV-seronegative. Sequenced sample: PBMCs. The V call is TRBV5-1, the J call TRBJ2-5; a weak D match, TRBD2 (5 bases). The CDR3 DNA reads TGCGCCAGCAGCTTGGTGGACTTCCAAGAGACCCAGTACTTC. Amino acids: CASSLVDFQETQYF.